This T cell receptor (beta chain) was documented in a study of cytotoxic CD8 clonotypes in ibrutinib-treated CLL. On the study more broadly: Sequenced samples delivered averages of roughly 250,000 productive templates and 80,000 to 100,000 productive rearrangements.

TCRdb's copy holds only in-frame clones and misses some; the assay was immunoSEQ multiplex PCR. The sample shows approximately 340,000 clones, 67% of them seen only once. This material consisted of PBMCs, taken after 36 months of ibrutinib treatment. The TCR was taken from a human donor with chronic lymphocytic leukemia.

In DNA, the CDR3 is TGTGCCAGTAGTTCCCAGCGGGGGGAGACCCAGTACTTC. Amino acids: CASSSQRGETQYF. V usage is TRBV19 and J usage is TRBJ2-5; TRBD2 matches at 8 bases. This CDR3 is built from 13 residues. Germline CDR1 LNHDA, CDR2 SQIVND (reference sequence). Trimming removed 5 bases from V and 5 bases from J; junction bases left unmatched: 4.